This is a list of T cell receptor beta chains from one sample in a study of beta chain features in type 1 diabetes. This table comes from immunoSEQ multiplex PCR, and its TCRdb copy is limited to in-frame clones, with some not included. This table holds 350,000 to 450,000 clones, less than 15% found once. The source material was naive CD4+ T cells from blood. The receptors originated from a woman under 30 in good health. The CDR3 runs from the conserved cysteine through the conserved F or W. Each record gives: D gene, V gene, clone size, J gene, CDR3 DNA, CDR3 protein. A D gene is named only where the DNA matches it firmly. Expanded clones get a size class; other rows say once, few or many, or leave the size out.

d_call: TRBD2
v_call: TRBV15
clone_size: .
j_call: TRBJ2-3
cdr3_nt: TGTGCCACCAGCAGAGATCCCCTAGCGGGAATTTCAGAAACAGATACGCAGTATTTT
cdr3_aa: CATSRDPLAGISETDTQYF

d_call: .
v_call: TRBV18
clone_size: few
j_call: TRBJ2-7
cdr3_nt: TGTGCCAGCTCGACCAGCGCGGTAAGCTCCTACGAGCAGTACTTC
cdr3_aa: CASSTSAVSSYEQYF

d_call: TRBD2
v_call: TRBV30
clone_size: .
j_call: TRBJ2-7
cdr3_nt: TGTGCCTGGAGTGACCTTTCCGGGACTAGCGGGATACTCGAGCAGTACTTC
cdr3_aa: CAWSDLSGTSGILEQYF

d_call: TRBD1
v_call: TRBV5-1
clone_size: .
j_call: TRBJ2-1
cdr3_nt: TGCGCCAGCAGCGGAGGGACAGGATACAATGAGCAGTTCTTC
cdr3_aa: CASSGGTGYNEQFF

d_call: TRBD1
v_call: TRBV28
clone_size: .
j_call: TRBJ2-1
cdr3_nt: TGTGCCAGCAGTTCACCAGGGACAGCTCCCTACAATGAGCAGTTCTTC
cdr3_aa: CASSSPGTAPYNEQFF

d_call: .
v_call: TRBV5-1
clone_size: .
j_call: TRBJ2-6
cdr3_nt: TGCGCCAGCAGCTTGCCCTTCGGAGTGTCTGGGGCCAACGTCCTGACTTTC
cdr3_aa: CASSLPFGVSGANVLTF

d_call: .
v_call: TRBV28
clone_size: .
j_call: TRBJ2-1
cdr3_nt: TGTGCCAGCAGTTTGGGGCTAGAGGTTAATGAGCAGTTCTTC
cdr3_aa: CASSLGLEVNEQFF

d_call: TRBD1
v_call: TRBV2
clone_size: .
j_call: TRBJ2-7
cdr3_nt: TGTGCCAGCAGGACAGGGGGATCCTACGAGCAGTACTTC
cdr3_aa: CASRTGGSYEQYF

d_call: TRBD2
v_call: TRBV7-8
clone_size: .
j_call: TRBJ2-5
cdr3_nt: TGTGCCAGCAGAGTTTCCCATACGGGGACTAGCGGGAGACAGGAGACCCAGTACTTC
cdr3_aa: CASRVSHTGTSGRQETQYF

d_call: TRBD2
v_call: TRBV7-9
clone_size: .
j_call: TRBJ2-5
cdr3_nt: TGTGCCAGCAGCGCCGGACTAGCGGTGGTCGAGACCCAGTACTTC
cdr3_aa: CASSAGLAVVETQYF

d_call: .
v_call: TRBV11-3
clone_size: few
j_call: TRBJ2-1
cdr3_nt: TGTGCCAGCAGTCCGGAGGTCGGTGAGCAGTTCTTC
cdr3_aa: CASSPEVGEQFF

d_call: TRBD2
v_call: TRBV5-4
clone_size: few
j_call: TRBJ2-7
cdr3_nt: TGTGCCAGCAGCGCAACTAGCGGGAGGACCTACGAGCAGTACTTC
cdr3_aa: CASSATSGRTYEQYF

d_call: .
v_call: TRBV7-9
clone_size: few
j_call: TRBJ1-1
cdr3_nt: TGTGCCAGCAGCTTAGTGTTACAGGGTGAAGCTTTCTTT
cdr3_aa: CASSLVLQGEAFF